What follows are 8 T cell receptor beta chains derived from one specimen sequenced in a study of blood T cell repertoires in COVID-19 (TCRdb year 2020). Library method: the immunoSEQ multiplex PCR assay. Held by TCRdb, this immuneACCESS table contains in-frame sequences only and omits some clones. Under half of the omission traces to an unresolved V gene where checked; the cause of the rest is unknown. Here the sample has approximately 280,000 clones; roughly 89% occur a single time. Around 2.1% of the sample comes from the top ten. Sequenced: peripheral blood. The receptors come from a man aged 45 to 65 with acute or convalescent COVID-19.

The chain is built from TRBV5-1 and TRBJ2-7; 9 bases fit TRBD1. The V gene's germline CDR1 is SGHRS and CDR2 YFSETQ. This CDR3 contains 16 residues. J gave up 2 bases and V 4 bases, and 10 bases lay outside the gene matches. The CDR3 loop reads CASSPGQGTVTYEQYF. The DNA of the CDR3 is TGCGCCAGCAGCCCTGGACAGGGGACAGTAACCTACGAGCAGTACTTC.

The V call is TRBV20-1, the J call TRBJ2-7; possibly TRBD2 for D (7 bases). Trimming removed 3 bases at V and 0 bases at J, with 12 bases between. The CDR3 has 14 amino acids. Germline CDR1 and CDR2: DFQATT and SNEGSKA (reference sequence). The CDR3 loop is CSASSGGRSYEQYF. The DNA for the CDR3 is TGCAGTGCTAGTTCGGGGGGCCGCTCCTACGAGCAGTACTTC.

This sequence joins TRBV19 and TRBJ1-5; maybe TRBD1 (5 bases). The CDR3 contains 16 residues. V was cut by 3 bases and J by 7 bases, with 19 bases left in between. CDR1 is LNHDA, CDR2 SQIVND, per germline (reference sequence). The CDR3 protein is CASSILSGGKGQPQHF. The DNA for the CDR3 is TGTGCCAGTAGTATCCTAAGTGGTGGCAAGGGGCAGCCCCAGCATTTT.

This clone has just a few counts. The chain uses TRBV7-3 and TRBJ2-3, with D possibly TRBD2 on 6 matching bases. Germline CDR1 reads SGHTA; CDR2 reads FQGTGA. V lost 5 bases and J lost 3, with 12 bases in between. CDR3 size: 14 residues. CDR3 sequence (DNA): TGTGCCAGCAGCCGGACTACCATAACAGATACGCAGTATTTT. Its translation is CASSRTTITDTQYF. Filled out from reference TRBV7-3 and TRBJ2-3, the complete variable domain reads GAGVSQTPSNKVTEKGKYVELRCDPISGHTALYWYRQSLGQGPEFLIYFQGTGAADDSGLPNDRFFAVRPEGSVSTLKIQRTERGDSAVYLCASSRTTITDTQYFGPGTRLTVL.

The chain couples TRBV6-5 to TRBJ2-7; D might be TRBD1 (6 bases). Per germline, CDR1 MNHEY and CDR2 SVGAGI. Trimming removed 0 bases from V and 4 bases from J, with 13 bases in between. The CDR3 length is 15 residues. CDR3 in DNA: TGTGCCAGCAGTTACTCTGGACAGAGGAAGTACGAGCAGTACTTC. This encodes CASSYSGQRKYEQYF.

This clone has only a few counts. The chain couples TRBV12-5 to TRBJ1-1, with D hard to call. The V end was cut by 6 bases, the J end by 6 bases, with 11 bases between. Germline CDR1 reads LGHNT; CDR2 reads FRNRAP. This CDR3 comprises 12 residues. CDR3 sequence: CASGWEESEAFF. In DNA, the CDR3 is TGTGCTAGTGGCTGGGAGGAATCTGAAGCTTTCTTT.

The CDR3 spells CAISEGATEAFF. CDR3 in DNA: TGTGCCATCAGTGAGGGGGCCACTGAAGCTTTCTTT. The chain combines TRBV10-3 with TRBJ1-1; weak D call: TRBD1 (5 bases). The ends were cut back, 2 bases at V and 4 bases at J, with 5 bases in the middle. The CDR3 runs to 12 residues. Germline loops: CDR1 ENHRY, CDR2 SYGVKD.

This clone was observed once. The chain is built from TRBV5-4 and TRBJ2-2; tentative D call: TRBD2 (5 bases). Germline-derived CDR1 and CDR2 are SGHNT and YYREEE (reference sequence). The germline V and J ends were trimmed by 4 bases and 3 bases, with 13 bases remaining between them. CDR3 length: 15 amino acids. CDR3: CASSPERRDTGELFF. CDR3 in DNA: TGTGCCAGCAGCCCCGAACGGCGGGACACCGGGGAGCTGTTTTTT.